Listed below are T cell receptor beta chains from one sample, sequenced in a study of T cells expressing NK-cell markers. TCRdb reworked the 5' RACE reads into one entry per CDR3 protein, no DNA. The sample holds approximately 110,000 distinct CDR3 sequences. Specimen: blood T cells: a sorted CD56 or NKG2C T cell subset, CD4+ or CD8+ T cells, or bulk PBMC T cells (not recorded which). The receptors originated from a woman between 18 and 70 years old in good health. The CDR3 runs from the conserved cysteine through the conserved F or W. Only part of the rows carry a size: once, few, many, or a class if the clone is expanded.

v_call: TRBV12-3/TRBV12-4
clone_size: -
cdr3_length: 11
j_call: TRBJ2-2
cdr3_aa: CASSFTGELFF

v_call: TRBV24-1
clone_size: large
cdr3_length: 18
j_call: TRBJ1-5
cdr3_aa: CAIPGTGGELSSNQPQHF

v_call: TRBV5-4
clone_size: -
cdr3_length: 14
j_call: TRBJ2-7
cdr3_aa: CASSSTDRAYEQYF

v_call: TRBV10-3
clone_size: -
cdr3_length: 15
j_call: TRBJ2-2
cdr3_aa: CAISESNQATGELFF

v_call: TRBV28
clone_size: -
cdr3_length: 15
j_call: TRBJ2-2
cdr3_aa: CASSFPGTTTSELFF

v_call: TRBV10-1
clone_size: -
cdr3_length: 13
j_call: TRBJ1-2
cdr3_aa: CASSEVVSDGYTF

v_call: TRBV7-9
clone_size: -
cdr3_length: 14
j_call: TRBJ2-3
cdr3_aa: CASSFSGVGDTQYF

v_call: TRBV19
clone_size: -
cdr3_length: 12
j_call: TRBJ1-6
cdr3_aa: CASSPRDSPLHF

v_call: TRBV5-1
clone_size: -
cdr3_length: 15
j_call: TRBJ2-1
cdr3_aa: CASSLSGGLYNEQFF

v_call: TRBV11-2
clone_size: -
cdr3_length: 12
j_call: TRBJ2-1
cdr3_aa: CASSLGSGEQFF

v_call: TRBV12-3/TRBV12-4
clone_size: -
cdr3_length: 12
j_call: TRBJ2-1
cdr3_aa: CASSHSGNEQFF

v_call: TRBV12-3/TRBV12-4
clone_size: -
cdr3_length: 13
j_call: TRBJ2-1
cdr3_aa: CASTSGPGGEQFF

v_call: TRBV2
clone_size: -
cdr3_length: 15
j_call: TRBJ2-1
cdr3_aa: CASSEGLAGGSEQFF

v_call: TRBV3-1
clone_size: -
cdr3_length: 16
j_call: TRBJ1-5
cdr3_aa: CASSQAGTGSNQPQHF

v_call: TRBV7-2
clone_size: -
cdr3_length: 15
j_call: TRBJ1-1
cdr3_aa: CASSWAGGWDTEAFF

v_call: TRBV6-5
clone_size: -
cdr3_length: 15
j_call: TRBJ1-5
cdr3_aa: CASSWTGGGNQPQHF

v_call: TRBV6-5
clone_size: -
cdr3_length: 12
j_call: TRBJ2-5
cdr3_aa: CASSYAGETQYF

v_call: TRBV4-1
clone_size: -
cdr3_length: 12
j_call: TRBJ1-1
cdr3_aa: CASSQTGGLAFF

v_call: TRBV4-3
clone_size: -
cdr3_length: 16
j_call: TRBJ2-3
cdr3_aa: CASSQDIGGFTDTQYF

v_call: TRBV5-6
clone_size: -
cdr3_length: 15
j_call: TRBJ2-7
cdr3_aa: CASSPDRGSPYEQYF

v_call: TRBV19
clone_size: -
cdr3_length: 16
j_call: TRBJ1-2
cdr3_aa: CASAPSTGLALLGYTF

v_call: TRBV24-1
clone_size: -
cdr3_length: 16
j_call: TRBJ2-5
cdr3_aa: CATSAASGPGSETQYF

v_call: TRBV10-1
clone_size: -
cdr3_length: 14
j_call: TRBJ2-1
cdr3_aa: CASSEGLGDNEQFF

v_call: TRBV10-2
clone_size: -
cdr3_length: 16
j_call: TRBJ2-3
cdr3_aa: CASSEIPGEGTDTQYF

v_call: TRBV2
clone_size: -
cdr3_length: 11
j_call: TRBJ1-1
cdr3_aa: CASSDNTEAFF

v_call: TRBV7-2
clone_size: -
cdr3_length: 18
j_call: TRBJ1-3
cdr3_aa: CASSLAGLRGRTGNTIYF

v_call: TRBV28
clone_size: -
cdr3_length: 13
j_call: TRBJ2-1
cdr3_aa: CAGAPRGYNEQFF

v_call: TRBV4-3
clone_size: -
cdr3_length: 17
j_call: TRBJ2-6
cdr3_aa: CASSHTGEGSGANVLTF

v_call: TRBV4-1
clone_size: -
cdr3_length: 15
j_call: TRBJ2-2
cdr3_aa: CASSQSGVNTGELFF

v_call: TRBV7-9
clone_size: -
cdr3_length: 14
j_call: TRBJ1-4
cdr3_aa: CASSLGDTSEELFF

v_call: TRBV20-1
clone_size: -
cdr3_length: 14
j_call: TRBJ2-3
cdr3_aa: CSAGTSSRVDTQYF